The text below deals with one T cell receptor beta chain. These data come from a study of blood T cell repertoires in COVID-19. About the study: The samples span acute and convalescent COVID-19 from the United States, Italy and Spain. T cells, B-cell-depleted T cells, or PBMCs supplied cDNA or gDNA.

Original processing notes: Reference gene primer amplification yielded estimated nucleated cell counts. TCRdb's table, derived via immunoSEQ multiplex PCR, lists solely in-frame clones and lacks some. That table gives V, J and clone size, and the DNA gave D and trimming. The sample lists about 190,000 clones, 88% occurring once. This receptor was taken from a man in his 70s with active or convalescent COVID-19. The sequencing input was peripheral blood.

For the CDR3, the DNA is TGTGCCAGCAGTTCTAGCGGGGGGGCCCGAGATACGCAGTATTTT. It codes for CASSSSGGARDTQYF. This chain joins TRBV6-5 and TRBJ2-3, with 12 positions matching TRBD2. V lost 4 bases to trimming and J lost 5 bases; unmatched junction nucleotides: 4. The length of the CDR3 is 15 residues. Germline lookup yields CDR1 MNHEY and CDR2 SVGAGI.